This TCR beta chain was sequenced in a study of blood T cell repertoires in COVID-19. Looking at the study overall: The cDNA or gDNA used as material had been derived from T cells, B-cell-depleted T cells, or PBMCs.

With 7 bases removed from V and 0 bases from J, the gap between germline ends came to 13 bases. The CDR3 extends over 14 amino acids. Germline V CDR1 and CDR2: SGHRS, YFSETQ. Generated by immunoSEQ multiplex PCR, the TCRdb table keeps only in-frame clones and is missing some. The table records tens of thousands of clones, approximately 86% of them present only once. The source material was peripheral blood. The rearrangement joins TRBV5-1 to TRBJ1-1; D is possibly TRBD1 (5 bases). The sequence was collected from a human donor in a cohort sampled during active COVID-19. CDR3 sequence reads: CASHPKQVNTEAFF. CDR3 coding DNA: TGCGCCAGCCATCCGAAACAGGTGAACACTGAAGCTTTCTTT.